The clone carrying this T cell receptor (beta chain) appeared many times. Its antigen is unidentified. V shed 4 bases, J shed 8 bases, and the junction held 6 bases outside the gene matches. The germline CDR1 and CDR2 sequences are SGHRS and YFSETQ. This CDR3 comprises 14 residues. This sample was taken from a study of early T cells in non-severe SARS-CoV-2 infection. Overall study: Sequencing targeted bulk RNA from unsorted whole blood, leaving chains unpaired. Study conclusions and caveats: The matching step, a VDJdb search, favored anti-spike CD8 responses and missed private and CD4 specificities.

Individual cDNA molecules were tagged with unique molecular identifiers. TCRdb fed the 5' RACE reads into MiXCR, producing one record per CDR3 protein. The table includes some 98,000 distinct CDR3 sequences, approximately 10% detected once. The clonotype originates from an adult who was a healthcare worker with PCR-confirmed SARS-CoV-2 infection or an uninfected control (not recorded which). The chain joins TRBV5-1 to TRBJ1-4, with 9 bases that match TRBD1. The sequenced sample was whole blood. As DNA, the CDR3 is TGCGCCAGCAGCAGGGGACAGGGATGGGAAAAACTGTTTTTT. It specifies CASSRGQGWEKLFF.